Listed below are T cell receptor beta chains from one sample, sequenced in a study of cytomegalovirus exposure and HLA in healthy donors. The table came from immunoSEQ multiplex PCR; TCRdb's copy has only in-frame clones and leaves some out. The table lists around 33,000 clones, 90% of them singletons, with roughly 2.6% in the top ten. Sequenced: PBMCs. These receptors all stem from a woman younger than 35 in good health and CMV-seronegative. The CDR3 runs from the conserved cysteine through the conserved F or W. D genes are given only for firm matches. Rows give clone size only sometimes, using once, few, many, or a class for an expanded clone.

d_gene,v_gene,abundance,j_gene,CDR3aa,CDR3nt
NA,TRBV23-1,NA,TRBJ2-7,CASSQSGHYEQYF,TGCGCCAGCAGTCAATCGGGACACTACGAGCAGTACTTC
NA,TRBV7-9,NA,TRBJ2-1,CASRTERASGEQFF,TGTGCCAGCAGGACGGAGCGGGCCTCGGGTGAGCAGTTCTTC
TRBD1,TRBV11-2,once,TRBJ1-1,CASSKNTGGRNTEAFF,TGTGCCAGCAGCAAGAACACAGGGGGCCGTAACACTGAAGCTTTCTTT
TRBD2,TRBV4-1,NA,TRBJ2-3,CASSLAGGKGTDTQYF,TGCGCCAGCAGTCTAGCGGGAGGCAAGGGCACAGATACGCAGTATTTT
TRBD1,TRBV19,once,TRBJ2-3,CASSVTGVFTDTQYF,TGTGCCAGTAGTGTGACAGGGGTTTTCACAGATACGCAGTATTTT
NA,TRBV7-8,NA,TRBJ1-5,CASSPQPSGNQPQHF,TGTGCCAGCAGCCCACAACCGTCCGGCAATCAGCCCCAGCATTTT
NA,TRBV10-3,NA,TRBJ2-3,CAISEPGPIGAQYF,TGTGCCATCAGTGAACCCGGGCCGATCGGGGCGCAGTATTTT
TRBD2,TRBV28,once,TRBJ2-7,CASITSQLAGAGSYEQYF,TGTGCCAGCATCACTTCCCAGCTAGCGGGAGCGGGTTCCTACGAGCAGTACTTC
TRBD1,TRBV10-3,NA,TRBJ1-5,CAIGRTGGDGNQPQHF,TGTGCCATCGGGAGGACAGGGGGCGATGGCAATCAGCCCCAGCATTTT
NA,TRBV2,once,TRBJ2-3,CASSVNSGSTDTQYF,TGTGCCAGCAGTGTAAATAGCGGCAGCACAGATACGCAGTATTTT
NA,TRBV5-1,once,TRBJ1-1,CASSLDGVVGSTEAFF,TGCGCCAGCAGCTTGGATGGGGTAGTAGGGAGCACTGAAGCTTTCTTT
NA,TRBV28,NA,TRBJ2-7,CASSPAYEQYF,TGTGCCAGCAGCCCCGCCTACGAGCAGTACTTC
NA,TRBV11-2,NA,TRBJ2-5,CASSLSETQYF,TGTGCCAGCAGCTTATCGGAGACCCAGTACTTC
NA,TRBV27,NA,TRBJ2-2,CASSLSGANTGELFF,TGTGCCAGCAGTTTATCAGGGGCGAACACCGGGGAGCTGTTTTTT
NA,TRBV28,NA,TRBJ2-7,CASTRDDAYEQYF,TGTGCCAGCACCCGGGATGACGCCTACGAGCAGTACTTC
NA,TRBV25-1,NA,TRBJ2-3,CASIGPHGDTQYF,TGTGCCAGCATTGGGCCTCATGGAGATACGCAGTATTTT
TRBD1,TRBV19,NA,TRBJ2-2,CASSILTGDRGTGELFF,TGTGCCAGTAGTATACTGACAGGTGACAGGGGGACCGGGGAGCTGTTTTTT
NA,TRBV7-9,NA,TRBJ2-7,CSSSYGRRGRETYEQYF,TGTTCCAGCAGCTATGGGAGGAGGGGACGGGAGACCTACGAGCAGTACTTC
NA,TRBV29-1,NA,TRBJ1-3,CSVAPQGSGNTIYF,TGCAGCGTTGCCCCACAGGGTTCTGGAAACACCATATATTTT
NA,TRBV7-9,NA,TRBJ1-5,CASSPGEDQPQHF,TGTGCCAGCAGCCCCGGGGAAGATCAGCCCCAGCATTTT